This entry describes one TCR beta chain. Its antigen remains unknown. V dropped 0 bases and J dropped 0 bases, with 13 bases sitting between them. This CDR3 contains 17 residues. Germline lookup yields CDR1 MGHRA and CDR2 YSYEKL. This specimen belongs to a study of T-cell memory formation after mild COVID-19. About the research overall: The TCR clusters were mostly specific to one donor. Study findings and constraints: Still unconfirmed is whether the second-wave clones peaking on day 37 recognized SARS-CoV-2. Among contracting clones, CD4+ were mainly CM/EM and CD8+ enriched in EMRA. Clones contracting across day 15 to 85 had a balanced CD4/CD8 profile; later expanding clones leaned CD4+.

From the 5' RACE reads, TCRdb called clonotypes with MiXCR, one entry per CDR3 protein. This table holds about 270,000 distinct CDR3 sequences, about a sixth found once. The sequencing sample was made of PBMCs or a T cell subset sorted from them (not recorded which). The TCR sequence derives from a man between 18 and 29 years old who had mild COVID-19 (a few samples of this study predate the infection). Cell type and time point are not known. The chain employs TRBV4-1 and TRBJ2-3; D is unclear. Here the CDR3 reads CASSQEVGRTSTDTQYF. The CDR3 coding sequence is TGCGCCAGCAGCCAAGAGGTCGGCAGAACTAGCACAGATACGCAGTATTTT.